One sample yielded the 6 T cell receptor beta chains listed below, sequenced in a study of CD8+CD57+ T cells in acquired aplastic anemia. Profiling of TCR beta VDJ combinations and CDR3 sequences used genomic DNA as template. TCRdb re-called the reads with MiXCR, one entry per CDR3 protein. The sample lists about 470,000 distinct CDR3 sequences; around 30% were seen once. All patients picked for sequencing had shown, by flow cytometry, an expansion of CD8+CD57+ cells. The source material was sorted CD4+, CD8+, or CD8+CD57+ T cells (not recorded which) from PBMCs. The receptors derive from a human donor with aplastic anemia.

This clonotype was recorded at least ten times. This chain uses TRBV10-1 with TRBJ2-1; 11 positions agree with TRBD2. Germline lookup yields CDR1 WNHNN and CDR2 SYGVQD (reference sequence). The CDR3 has 19 residues. The junction had 10 bases not matched to a gene; V was cut back by 0 bases and J by 3 bases. DNA of the CDR3: TGCGCCAGCAGTGAGTCGGTTAGCGGGAGGGCCTTTGGCTACAATGAGCAGTTCTTC. Translated, it gives CASSESVSGRAFGYNEQFF.

This clonotype appeared a few times. The rearrangement uses TRBV7-9 and TRBJ1-4, with 10 nucleotides matching TRBD1. CDR3 length: 16 amino acids. The J segment lost 8 bases and the V segment lost 1 base, leaving 7 bases of the junction unmatched. Germline CDR1 and CDR2: SEHNR and FQNEAQ (reference sequence). This chain's CDR3 is CASSLDGTGVREKLFF. In nucleotides, the CDR3 is TGTGCCAGCAGCTTAGACGGGACAGGGGTTCGGGAAAAACTGTTTTTT. Full variable domain (missing parts from reference TRBV7-9 and TRBJ1-4): DTGVSQNPRHKITKRGQNVTFRCDPISEHNRLYWYRQTLGQGPEFLTYFQNEAQLEKSRLLSDRFSAERPKGSFSTLEIQRTEQGDSAMYLCASSLDGTGVREKLFFGSGTQLSVL.

This rearrangement joins TRBV2 to TRBJ2-7, with D perhaps TRBD2 (6 bases). The V gene's germline CDR1 is SNHLY and CDR2 FYNNEI. V lost 7 bases and J lost 2, with 15 bases in between. The CDR3 consists of 14 residues. The CDR3 DNA sequence: TGTGCCAGCATAGCCTTGGGGGGAACCTACGAGCAGTACTTC. This codes for CASIALGGTYEQYF. The full variable domain, completed using reference TRBV2 and TRBJ2-7, is EPEVTQTPSHQVTQMGQEVILRCVPISNHLYFYWYRQILGQKVEFLVSFYNNEISEKSEIFDDQFSVERPDGSNFTLKIRSTKLEDSAMYFCASIALGGTYEQYFGPGTRLTVT.

This clonotype was detected ten times or more. The chain recombines TRBV24-1 with TRBJ1-1; D remains unclear. The V end was cut by 4 bases, the J end by 12 bases, with 8 bases between. This CDR3 has 10 amino acids. Germline V gene data show CDR1 as KGHDR and CDR2 as SFDVKD. CDR3 DNA: TGTGCCACCAGTGACTTTCTTTCTTTCTTT. Its translation: CATSDFLSFF.

This clonotype was seen many times. This chain connects TRBV11-1 to TRBJ2-3; possible D gene TRBD1, 7 bases. V was shortened by 5 bases and J by 2 bases, with 17 bases between the two germline ends. The CDR3 runs 16 residues. The germline V gene encodes CDR1 SGHAT and CDR2 FQDESV (reference sequence). The DNA of the CDR3 is TGTGCCAGCAGCCTGGTGCGGGACAGACCCACAGATACGCAGTATTTT. The encoded protein is CASSLVRDRPTDTQYF. Variable domain in full (rest from reference TRBV11-1 and TRBJ2-3): EAEVAQSPRYKITEKSQAVAFWCDPISGHATLYWYRQILGQGPELLVQFQDESVVDDSQLPKDRFSAERLKGVDSTLKIQPAELGDSAMYLCASSLVRDRPTDTQYFGPGTRLTVL.

In this sample, this clonotype turned up many times. V and J are TRBV7-6 and TRBJ1-3, with D possibly matching TRBD1 (6 bases). The CDR3 consists of 16 residues. The V gene's germline CDR1 is SGHVS and CDR2 FNYEAQ. Trimming pared 5 bases from V and 0 bases from J, leaving 14 bases between. The CDR3 protein is CASSHSGQSSGNTIYF. CDR3 nucleotide sequence: TGTGCCAGCAGCCATTCGGGACAAAGCTCTGGAAACACCATATATTTT. The full variable domain, with the rest looked up from reference TRBV7-6 and TRBJ1-3, is GAGVSQSPRYKVTKRGQDVALRCDPISGHVSLYWYRQALGQGPEFLTYFNYEAQQDKSGLPNDRFSAERPEGSISTLTIQRTEQRDSAMYRCASSHSGQSSGNTIYFGEGSWLTVV.